The present T cell receptor (beta chain) was sequenced within a study of blood T cells in healthy people across ages. This clonotype appeared a few times. It was with a sample-barcoded 5' primer and a J-beta primer mix that a second PCR of about 7 to 12 cycles was run. TCRdb called the 5' RACE reads again in MiXCR, with one record for every CDR3 protein. Of about 510,000 distinct CDR3 sequences listed, about a quarter are singletons. The junction had 11 bases not matched to a gene; V was cut back by 5 bases and J by 2 bases. The CDR3 is 16 amino acids. Germline V gene data show CDR1 as LNHDA and CDR2 as SQIVND (reference sequence). This same sample was also taken into another study, of T cells of mothers and their children.

V gene TRBV19 combines with J gene TRBJ1-1; TRBD1 agrees at 7 bases. The TCR was taken from a boy aged 2 to 10 in good health. The sample consisted of blood. Here the CDR3 reads CASSPGTAPINTEAFF. The CDR3 nucleotides read TGTGCCAGTAGTCCAGGGACAGCGCCGATAAACACTGAAGCTTTCTTT.